The 2 T cell receptor beta chains in this list originate from one sample, sequenced in a study of T cells after yellow fever vaccination. Using its own MiXCR run on the 5' RACE reads, TCRdb lists one record per CDR3 protein. The data hold roughly 500,000 distinct CDR3 sequences, with roughly 21% observed a single time. This specimen was PBMCs, taken 15 days after the yellow fever booster vaccination. Receptors originate from a man aged 25 to 40 who received the YFV17D yellow fever vaccine.

The J gene is TRBJ1-4, the V gene TRBV20-1; D gene ambiguous. The CDR3 length is 13 residues. CDR1 and CDR2 (germline): DFQATT, SNEGSKA (reference sequence). V was clipped by 3 bases and J by 3 bases, with 8 bases between them. CDR3 DNA: TGCAGTGCTAGTTACGGGGCTAATGAAAAACTGTTTTTT. Translating it yields CSASYGANEKLFF.

The CDR3 sequence: CSVSGQGVETQYF. For the CDR3, the DNA is TGCAGCGTTTCGGGACAGGGGGTTGAGACCCAGTACTTC. This sequence joins TRBV29-1 and TRBJ2-5; TRBD1 matches 11 bases. Germline assignment: CDR1 SQVTM and CDR2 ANQGSEA. V lost 5 bases and J lost 5; bases outside the gene matches: 4. This CDR3 spans 13 amino acids.